Listed here is a single T cell receptor (beta chain). Its antigen is not known. Sequenced material consisted of expressed TCRB transcripts (all of the isolated RNA was reverse transcribed). Only in-frame clones appear in the TCRdb table, and some are missing; sequencing was by immunoSEQ multiplex PCR. The table includes about 40,000 clones, 45% to 50% detected once. CDR1 is KGHSH and CDR2 is LQKENI in the germline V gene. With 4 bases removed from V and 10 bases from J, the gap between germline ends came to 11 bases. The CDR3 totals 13 residues. These data come from a study of beta chain features in type 1 diabetes. Findings and caveats of the study: TCRB CDR3s from Type 1 diabetes patients were moderately but significantly shorter in all four CD4+ subsets.

The specimen sequenced was central memory CD4+ T cells from blood. The receptor was isolated from a woman aged 18-29 years in good health. The rearrangement links TRBV18 to TRBJ1-6, with D possibly matching TRBD1 (5 bases). CDR3 in DNA: TGTGCCAGCTCACTCCCAGGGTACTCACCCCTCCACTTT. Residues: CASSLPGYSPLHF.